This T cell receptor (beta chain) comes out of a study of shared clonotypes between healthy human individuals. Assay: immunoSEQ multiplex PCR; the TCRdb copy retains only in-frame clones and omits some. The data show 2 million to 3 million clones, roughly 93% seen once. The CDR3 has 12 residues. Germline CDR1 and CDR2: MNHNS and SASEGT. V was pared by 6 bases and J by 6 bases, with 1 base of the junction left unmatched. Study-level points and caveats: A handful of donors shared around 5% of their naive CD4 clonotypes. Clonotypes shared by all four sorted-subset donors had higher generation probabilities than non-shared clonotypes.

About this clone: Antigen specificity is unknown.

The chain combines TRBV6-1 with TRBJ2-1, with TRBD1 matching over 8 bases. The origin of this receptor is a man younger than 35 in good health. Some clones in this sample may be carry-over from other donors' samples. Sequenced input: naive CD4+ T cells from PBMCs. As to subset: CD45RA+ positively selected. Here the CDR3 DNA reads TGTGCCAGCAGGGGACAGGCCAATGAGCAGTTCTTC. Protein sequence: CASRGQANEQFF.